This T cell receptor (beta chain) was found in a study of cytomegalovirus exposure and HLA in healthy donors. This clone was detected only once. Its antigen is unidentified. The validation cohort, a group of over a hundred subjects, included the donors and was separate from the approximately 680-subject first cohort. Broader study findings: Reports showed the classifier diagnosing cytomegalovirus status with high specificity and sensitivity. A list of approximately 160 TCR beta chains associated with cytomegalovirus was given.

This table comes from immunoSEQ multiplex PCR, and its TCRdb copy is limited to in-frame clones, with some not included. The data hold about 150,000 clones, with about 88% observed a single time. CDR3 size: 11 residues. Germline lookup yields CDR1 MDHEN and CDR2 SYDVKM. J gave up 6 bases and V 9 bases, and 4 bases lay outside the gene matches. This receptor was taken from a woman between 18 and 30 years old in good health and CMV-seropositive. The V call is TRBV28, the J call TRBJ2-7; the match to TRBD1 covers 8 bases. Sequenced: PBMCs. This CDR3 is CASTGGGEQYF. For the CDR3, the DNA is TGTGCCAGTACAGGGGGAGGCGAGCAGTACTTC.